Following are 29 T cell receptor beta chains from one sample sequenced in a study of T cell responses to AZD1222 COVID-19 vaccine. Method: immunoSEQ multiplex PCR; TCRdb's copy keeps in-frame clones and lacks some. Of under 150,000 clones in the sample, roughly 92% were seen once. The sample consisted of peripheral blood, taken 28 days after the second AZD1222 dose. These receptor sequences come from an adult who received the AZD1222 COVID-19 vaccine.

This clone was counted only a few times. The chain carries TRBV19 and TRBJ1-1, with 10 bases fitting TRBD1. J was trimmed by 0 bases and V by 5 bases; bases with no gene match: 6. The CDR3 has 16 residues. Germline V CDR1 and CDR2: LNHDA, SQIVND (reference sequence). The CDR3 region has the DNA TGTGCCAGTAGTGAGGACAGGGGGGTCATGAACACTGAAGCTTTCTTT. It translates to CASSEDRGVMNTEAFF. Based on the CDR3 plus reference TRBV19 and TRBJ1-1, the full variable domain is DGGITQSPKYLFRKEGQNVTLSCEQNLNHDAMYWYRQDPGQGLRLIYYSQIVNDFQKGDIAEGYSVSREKKESFPLTVTSAQKNPTAFYLCASSEDRGVMNTEAFFGQGTRLTVV.

As to this clone: Germline is not matched at one junction end, which may reflect a read error. This chain's CDR3 is CASSTHDRGNTIYF. The CDR3 DNA reads TGTGCCAGTAGTACCCACGACAGGGGAAATACCATATATTTT. The chain links TRBV19 to TRBJ1-3; 8 nucleotides align to TRBD1. Germline values: CDR1 LNHDA, CDR2 SQIVND (reference sequence). The CDR3 has 14 residues.

V usage is TRBV28 and J usage is TRBJ2-7; TRBD1 matches at 11 bases. The CDR3 spans 15 residues. CDR1 is MDHEN and CDR2 is SYDVKM in the germline V gene. Trimming removed 3 bases from V and 6 bases from J; junction bases left unmatched: 7. This CDR3 is CASSFSGQGALEQYF. The DNA of the CDR3 is TGTGCCAGCAGTTTCTCTGGACAGGGGGCTCTCGAGCAGTACTTC. Based on the CDR3 plus reference TRBV28 and TRBJ2-7, the full variable domain is DVKVTQSSRYLVKRTGEKVFLECVQDMDHENMFWYRQDPGLGLRLIYFSYDVKMKEKGDIPEGYSVSREKKERFSLILESASTNQTSMYLCASSFSGQGALEQYFGPGTRLTVT.

V and J are TRBV7-8 and TRBJ1-1, with D perhaps matching TRBD1 (6 bases). Trimming pared 2 bases from V and 8 bases from J, leaving 9 bases between. This CDR3 comprises 12 residues. The germline CDR1 and CDR2 sequences are SGHVS and FQNEAQ. The CDR3 reads CASSLNRAEAFF. As DNA, the CDR3 is TGTGCCAGCAGCTTAAACAGGGCGGAAGCTTTCTTT.

This chain connects TRBV7-3 to TRBJ2-3, with D perhaps matching TRBD2 (5 bases). Germline V CDR1 and CDR2: SGHTA, FQGTGA. The germline V and J ends were trimmed by 4 bases and 1 base, with 12 bases remaining between them. This CDR3 comprises 15 residues. The CDR3 is CASSSDFAGTDTQYF. The CDR3 DNA follows: TGTGCCAGCAGCTCGGACTTTGCCGGCACAGATACGCAGTATTTT.

The chain employs TRBV28 and TRBJ1-5; 8 bases map to TRBD1. This CDR3 comprises 15 residues. V dropped 2 bases and J dropped 5; count of bases not matched to a gene: 5. The germline CDR1 and CDR2 sequences are MDHEN and SYDVKM. The CDR3 spells CASSLIQGDDQPQHF. CDR3 nucleotide sequence: TGTGCCAGCAGTTTAATACAGGGGGACGATCAGCCCCAGCATTTT.

This clone was counted a single time. The V call is TRBV18, the J call TRBJ1-2, with 9 bases lining up with TRBD1. CDR3 length: 14 residues. Germline V CDR1 and CDR2: KGHSH, LQKENI. The ends lost 3 bases at V and 8 bases at J; junction bases unmatched: 7. CDR3 amino acids: CASSPAQGAWGYTF. Here the CDR3 DNA reads TGTGCCAGCTCACCCGCACAGGGGGCATGGGGCTACACCTTC.

The V and J genes are TRBV28 and TRBJ2-7; 9 bases are a match to TRBD2. Germline assignment: CDR1 MDHEN and CDR2 SYDVKM. CDR3 length: 16 amino acids. The J segment lost 5 bases and the V segment lost 5 bases, leaving 13 bases of the junction unmatched. CDR3 sequence (DNA): TGTGCCAGCAGTGTCACCGGGACTAGCAGTTCGGACGAGCAGTACTTC. Its translation: CASSVTGTSSSDEQYF.

The rearrangement uses TRBV28 and TRBJ2-7; 7 nucleotides align to TRBD1. The V segment lost 6 bases and the J segment 2 bases; nucleotides outside the gene matches: 7. Germline values: CDR1 MDHEN, CDR2 SYDVKM. The CDR3 is made up of 14 amino acids. DNA of the CDR3: TGTGCCAGCAGGACCGGGACAGAGACCTACGAGCAGTACTTC. It codes for CASRTGTETYEQYF.

The chain has TRBV7-2 and TRBJ1-2, with 7 bases matching TRBD1. Germline V lookup: CDR1 SGHTA, CDR2 FQGNSA. The CDR3 runs 13 residues. V dropped 5 bases and J dropped 8; count of bases not matched to a gene: 8. The CDR3 sequence is CASSTQGDGGYTF. CDR3 bases: TGTGCCAGCAGCACCCAGGGGGATGGGGGCTACACCTTC.

The CDR3, as DNA: TGTGCCAGCAGCTCGATAACAGGAAAAGAGACCCAGTACTTC. Its protein is CASSSITGKETQYF. The rearrangement links TRBV5-8 to TRBJ2-5, with a tentative D call TRBD1 (5 bases). Germline V CDR1 and CDR2: SGHTS, YDEGEE. This CDR3 region has 14 residues. The V gene lost 3 bases and the J gene lost 3 bases, with 12 bases spanning the gap.

CDR3 region: CASSYAGEQYF. The CDR3 DNA reads TGTGCCAGCAGTTACGCGGGCGAGCAGTACTTC. The gene calls are TRBV6-6 and TRBJ2-7; possibly TRBD2 for D (5 bases). The CDR3 is made up of 11 amino acids. CDR1 is MNHNY and CDR2 is SVGAGI in the germline V gene (reference sequence). V was cut by 2 bases and J by 6 bases, with 5 bases left in between.

This clone has just one count. The rearrangement joins TRBV25-1 to TRBJ1-4; TRBD1 agrees at 9 bases. Germline V CDR1 and CDR2: MGHDK, SYGVNS. V was clipped by 2 bases and J by 8 bases; unmatched bases: 9. The CDR3 has 16 amino acids. CDR3: CASSEGGQGLREKLFF. CDR3 DNA sequence: TGTGCCAGCAGTGAAGGGGGACAGGGCCTAAGGGAAAAACTGTTTTTT.

This clone was seen only once. V is TRBV5-6 and J is TRBJ1-5; D not certain. From germline, CDR1 is SGHDT and CDR2 YYEEEE. The CDR3 extends over 13 amino acids. The V end was cut by 6 bases, the J end by 3 bases, with 10 bases between. The DNA of the CDR3 is TGTGCCAGCAACCTTTGGGACAATCAGCCCCAGCATTTT. It encodes CASNLWDNQPQHF.

The genes are TRBV6-5 and TRBJ1-2; D not certain. Germline-derived CDR1 and CDR2 are MNHEY and SVGAGI. The CDR3 covers 11 residues. Trimming shortened V by 3 bases and J by 9 bases, and 8 bases separated the two germline ends. The CDR3 is CASSYMGRYTF. The CDR3 bases are TGTGCCAGCAGTTATATGGGTCGCTACACCTTC.

This clone was observed once. The CDR3 is CAWSVNTVAQHF. As DNA, the CDR3 is TGTGCCTGGAGTGTCAATACAGTGGCCCAGCATTTT. The rearrangement links TRBV30 to TRBJ1-5; D call uncertain. V dropped 0 bases and J dropped 11 bases, with 11 bases sitting between them. Germline CDR1 reads GTSNPN; CDR2 reads SVGIG (reference sequence). CDR3 size: 12 residues.

The rearrangement uses TRBV2 and TRBJ1-5; tentatively, D is TRBD1 (5 bases). The CDR3 sequence is 13 residues long. Between the trimmed V and J ends, which lost 6 bases and 1 base, there was a span of 7 bases. CDR1 is SNHLY, CDR2 FYNNEI, per germline. This chain's CDR3 is CASSRDSNQPQHF. Here the CDR3 DNA reads TGTGCCAGCAGCCGGGACAGCAATCAGCCCCAGCATTTT.

The CDR3 sequence is CASSDDRAKGGNQPQHF. CDR3 DNA: TGTGCCAGCAGCGATGACAGGGCTAAAGGGGGCAATCAGCCCCAGCATTTT. This chain uses TRBV2 with TRBJ1-5, with 7 bases matching TRBD1. V dropped 6 bases and J dropped 2; count of bases not matched to a gene: 13. The CDR3 covers 17 residues. Germline V lookup: CDR1 SNHLY, CDR2 FYNNEI.

The CDR3 loop is CASSLRGTHYEQYF. CDR3 sequence (DNA): TGTGCCAGCAGCTTGCGGGGTACCCACTACGAGCAGTACTTC. This sequence joins TRBV5-4 and TRBJ2-7; tentatively, D is TRBD2 (5 bases). Trimming stripped 1 base from V and 3 bases from J, with 11 bases between. The CDR3 covers 14 residues. Germline CDR1 SGHNT, CDR2 YYREEE (reference sequence).

The chain carries TRBV30 and TRBJ1-2; tentatively, D is TRBD1 (5 bases). The germline gives CDR1 GTSNPN, CDR2 SVGIG (reference sequence). The ends were cut back, 5 bases at V and 9 bases at J, with 19 bases in the middle. The CDR3 length is 13 residues. CDR3 loop: CAWDILQGSSYTF. CDR3 sequence (DNA): TGTGCCTGGGACATACTTCAGGGTTCGAGCTACACCTTC.

This clone was picked up one time. V is TRBV30 and J is TRBJ2-2; 11 bases agree with TRBD2. Trimming took 2 bases from V and 7 from J; bases not matched to a gene: 6. The CDR3 length is 15 residues. The germline gives CDR1 GTSNPN, CDR2 SVGIG (reference sequence). The CDR3 sequence is CAWSLLAGASGELFF. CDR3 coding DNA: TGTGCCTGGAGTTTACTAGCGGGAGCCAGCGGGGAGCTGTTTTTT.

The chain links TRBV18 to TRBJ2-2; TRBD1 is a possible D gene (6 bases). This CDR3 contains 14 residues. With 2 bases removed from V and 4 bases from J, the gap between germline ends came to 8 bases. Germline values: CDR1 KGHSH, CDR2 LQKENI. The CDR3 protein is CASSPTGSTGELFF. CDR3 coding DNA: TGTGCCAGCTCACCAACAGGGTCCACCGGGGAGCTGTTTTTT.

This clone was seen a single time. The chain combines TRBV19 with TRBJ2-7; the match to TRBD2 covers 8 bases. The CDR3 extends over 15 amino acids. CDR1 and CDR2 from the germline V gene are LNHDA and SQIVND (reference sequence). Trimming cost V 0 bases and J 1 base; bases outside gene matches: 2. CDR3 DNA: TGTGCCAGTAGTATAGAACTAGCGGCGTCCTACGAGCAGTACTTC. This gives the protein CASSIELAASYEQYF.

The CDR3 bases are TGTGCCACGTCCCGGGACAGTAATCAGCCCCAGCATTTT. It codes for CATSRDSNQPQHF. The chain links TRBV19 to TRBJ1-5, with 7 bases matching TRBD1. The germline gives CDR1 LNHDA, CDR2 SQIVND (reference sequence). The junction had 7 bases not matched to a gene; V was cut back by 10 bases and J by 4 bases. This CDR3 is built from 13 residues.

The chain carries TRBV27 and TRBJ1-5; a weak D match, TRBD1 (5 bases). Between the trimmed V and J ends, which lost 5 bases and 4 bases, there was a span of 30 bases. This CDR3 contains 20 residues. Germline V gives CDR1 MNHEY, CDR2 SMNVEV (reference sequence). CDR3 residues: CASSTTRVCVSIGCNQPQHF. In DNA, the CDR3 is TGTGCCAGCAGTACGACCAGGGTTTGTGTTAGTATCGGCTGTAATCAGCCCCAGCATTTT.

This clone was observed a single time. The V gene is TRBV9, the J gene TRBJ2-1; TRBD2 matches 8 bases. This CDR3 region has 15 residues. The V segment lost 3 bases and the J segment 5 bases; nucleotides outside the gene matches: 7. Per the germline V gene, CDR1 is SGDLS and CDR2 is YYNGEE. As DNA, the CDR3 is TGTGCCAGCAGCGACCGACTAGCGTTCGACAATGAGCAGTTCTTC. Translated, it gives CASSDRLAFDNEQFF.

The chain is built from TRBV4-1 and TRBJ2-2; a possible D gene is TRBD2 (6 bases). V was cut by 6 bases and J by 2 bases, with 19 bases left in between. The CDR3 sequence is 17 residues long. The germline CDR1 and CDR2 sequences are MGHRA and YSYEKL. DNA of the CDR3: TGCGCCAGCAGATCAGGAGGCGGGAAGTCTAACACCGGGGAGCTGTTTTTT. It is translated as CASRSGGGKSNTGELFF.

The chain is built from TRBV23-1 and TRBJ2-3; no definite D call. TRBV23-1 is an ORF for which the function is uncertain. The CDR3 is 8 residues long. The CDR3 region is CADDTQYF. The CDR3 nucleotides read TGCGCGGACGATACGCAGTATTTT.

The chain has TRBV7-9 and TRBJ2-1; D not resolved. There are 13 residues in the CDR3. Germline CDR1 and CDR2: SEHNR and FQNEAQ (reference sequence). V was cut by 5 bases and J by 8 bases, with 13 bases left in between. DNA for the CDR3: TGTGCCAGCAGCCCCCCAGATGGCGATGAGCAGTTCTTC. This gives the protein CASSPPDGDEQFF.